These 31 T cell receptor beta chains originate from one sample sequenced in a study of human T cells and chemical hapten exposure. Time point given: pre-sensitization, week 0. Treatment: therapeutic diphenylcyclopropenone sensitization with weekly scalp DPC. In TCRdb, the RACE reads were re-called with MiXCR into one record per CDR3 protein. Here the sample spans 85,000 to 100,000 distinct CDR3 sequences, under 14% being singletons. Sequencing was performed on whole blood, taken in connection with sensitization to the hapten diphenylcyclopropenone (DPC). These receptors all come from a woman aged 55-75 years with alopecia areata. Some clones in this sample may be carry-over from other donors' samples.

The chain uses TRBV5-8 and TRBJ2-7; no firm D call. Trimming removed 5 bases at V and 7 bases at J, with 16 bases between. The germline CDR1 and CDR2 sequences are SGHTS and YDEGEE. This CDR3 is built from 13 residues. The CDR3 sequence is CASRIPGLSEQYF. For the CDR3, the DNA is TGTGCCAGCAGAATCCCGGGTTTGAGTGAGCAGTACTTC. Full variable domain (remainder filled in from reference TRBV5-8 and TRBJ2-7): EAGVTQSPTHLIKTRGQQATLRCSPISGHTSVYWYQQALGLGLQFLLWYDEGEERNRGNFPPRFSGRQFPNYSSELNVNALELEDSALYLCASRIPGLSEQYFGPGTRLTVT.

The chain joins TRBV19 to TRBJ2-3, with 10 bases that match TRBD2. V trimming: 7 bases; J trimming: 0 bases; junction bases outside the gene matches: 7. In germline, CDR1 is LNHDA, CDR2 SQIVND (reference sequence). The CDR3 consists of 16 residues. CDR3 coding DNA: TGTGCCAGTAACGAGGGTAGCGGGAGGAGCACAGATACGCAGTATTTT. This sequence encodes CASNEGSGRSTDTQYF.

In its sample, this clonotype was seen many times. The rearrangement uses TRBV27 and TRBJ1-5; maybe TRBD1 (5 bases). V dropped 6 bases and J dropped 1 base, with 16 bases sitting between them. Germline V gene data show CDR1 as MNHEY and CDR2 as SMNVEV (reference sequence). CDR3 length equals 16 residues. In DNA, the CDR3 is TGTGCCAGCAGACTAGCGGGGGGAGGGAGCAATCAGCCCCAGCATTTT. It specifies CASRLAGGGSNQPQHF.

The V call is TRBV5-4, the J call TRBJ2-1, with 11 positions matching TRBD2. CDR1 and CDR2 (germline): SGHNT, YYREEE (reference sequence). This CDR3 is built from 16 residues. V was pared by 4 bases and J by 2 bases, with 5 bases of the junction left unmatched. The DNA of the CDR3 is TGTGCCAGCAGCCAACTTAGCGGGGGGGCCTACAATGAGCAGTTCTTC. Translating gives CASSQLSGGAYNEQFF.

The V gene is TRBV29-1, the J gene TRBJ1-2; 8 nucleotides match TRBD1. V was pared by 3 bases and J by 4 bases, with 7 bases of the junction left unmatched. The CDR3 consists of 14 residues. Germline loops: CDR1 SQVTM, CDR2 ANQGSEA. CDR3 loop: CSVDRSGGGYGYTF. CDR3 nucleotides: TGCAGCGTTGATAGATCAGGGGGCGGCTATGGCTACACCTTC.

The chain recombines TRBV7-9 with TRBJ2-7; tentatively, D is TRBD1 or TRBD2 (5 bases each). Germline V lookup: CDR1 SEHNR, CDR2 FQNEAQ (reference sequence). V was clipped by 5 bases and J by 3 bases, with 14 bases between them. The CDR3 loop spans 14 amino acids. The CDR3 here is CASSQGGRDYEQYF. The CDR3 DNA reads TGTGCCAGCAGCCAAGGAGGCAGGGACTACGAGCAGTACTTC.

Many counts were recorded for this clonotype. The chain is built from TRBV6-2 or TRBV6-3 and TRBJ2-3; D unresolved. Per germline, CDR1 MNHEY and CDR2 SVGEGT. V was cut by 6 bases and J by 4 bases, with 8 bases left in between. The CDR3 contains 12 residues. In nucleotides, the CDR3 is TGTGCCAGCAGCCGCACCTCAGATACGCAGTATTTT. It is translated as CASSRTSDTQYF.

This clonotype was observed many times. The chain combines TRBV5-1 with TRBJ1-2, with 10 bases matching TRBD1. The germline gives CDR1 SGHRS, CDR2 YFSETQ. CDR3 size: 15 residues. With V trimmed by 3 bases and J by 4 bases, 6 bases remained unmatched. CDR3 residues: CASSSGQGIVYGYTF. For the CDR3, the DNA is TGCGCCAGCAGCTCGGGACAGGGGATCGTCTATGGCTACACCTTC.

This clonotype showed up many times. The chain joins TRBV5-4 to TRBJ2-5; 7 positions agree with TRBD1. CDR3 size: 14 residues. CDR1 and CDR2 from the germline V gene are SGHNT and YYREEE (reference sequence). V trimming: 4 bases; J trimming: 0 bases; junction bases outside the gene matches: 3. Written as DNA, the CDR3 is TGTGCCAGCAGCCCAGGGGGTTACCAAGAGACCCAGTACTTC. Its translation: CASSPGGYQETQYF.

This clonotype was counted between two and nine times. This rearrangement joins TRBV7-8 to TRBJ1-1, with a weak D call TRBD1 (6 bases). This CDR3 is built from 15 residues. V was cut by 1 base and J by 3 bases, with 12 bases left in between. Germline V gene sequence: CDR1 SGHVS, CDR2 FQNEAQ. CDR3 protein: CASSLVGGEYTEAFF. CDR3 coding DNA: TGTGCCAGCAGCTTAGTGGGGGGCGAGTACACTGAAGCTTTCTTT.

In this sample, this clonotype turned up many times. The chain couples TRBV19 to TRBJ2-7; TRBD1 matches 10 bases. This CDR3 has 19 residues. V gave up 10 bases and J gave up 6 bases; unmatched junction bases: 27. Germline lookup yields CDR1 LNHDA and CDR2 SQIVND (reference sequence). Written as DNA, the CDR3 is TGTGCCACACGCGACAAACCCACGGGACAGGGGCAGTCAGTCGGCGAGCAGTACTTC. Translation: CATRDKPTGQGQSVGEQYF. The full variable domain, its missing parts supplied by reference TRBV19 and TRBJ2-7, is DGGITQSPKYLFRKEGQNVTLSCEQNLNHDAMYWYRQDPGQGLRLIYYSQIVNDFQKGDIAEGYSVSREKKESFPLTVTSAQKNPTAFYLCATRDKPTGQGQSVGEQYFGPGTRLTVT.

The rearrangement uses TRBV15 and TRBJ1-5; D remains ambiguous. Germline loops: CDR1 LNHNV, CDR2 YYDKDF (reference sequence). The CDR3 totals 15 residues. V dropped 0 bases and J dropped 7 bases, with 13 bases sitting between them. The CDR3 is CATSREPRQDQPQHF. Here the CDR3 DNA reads TGTGCCACCAGCAGAGAGCCGAGGCAGGACCAGCCCCAGCATTTT.

CDR3 in DNA: TGCAGTGCTAGATACAGGGGGCTTAGAAACACCATATATTTT. Protein product: CSARYRGLRNTIYF. The chain links TRBV20-1 to TRBJ1-3; 9 bases map to TRBD1. V lost 2 bases and J lost 5; bases outside the gene matches: 4. Germline CDR1 reads DFQATT; CDR2 reads SNEGSKA (reference sequence). CDR3 size: 14 residues.

This clonotype was detected a few times. The rearrangement links TRBV7-2 to TRBJ2-7, with a possible D match to TRBD1 (6 bases). The CDR3 loop spans 16 amino acids. V shed 1 base and J shed 0 bases, with 13 bases lying between them. Germline loops: CDR1 SGHTA, CDR2 FQGNSA. CDR3 nucleotide sequence: TGTGCCAGCAGCTTAGATGGACAGTCCGGCTCCTACGAGCAGTACTTC. Translated, it gives CASSLDGQSGSYEQYF.

This clonotype was counted ten times or more. The V gene is TRBV6-6, the J gene TRBJ1-1; unclear D gene. Germline CDR1 reads MNHNY; CDR2 reads SVGAGI (reference sequence). The CDR3 runs to 12 residues. V lost 10 bases and J 1 base, leaving 10 bases between the germline ends. CDR3 in DNA: TGTGCCAACGCAAAGTCGAACACTGAAGCTTTCTTT. Translated: CANAKSNTEAFF.

The genes are TRBV11-2 and TRBJ2-1, with 16 bases that match TRBD2. Germline loops: CDR1 SGHAT, CDR2 FQNNGV. The CDR3 totals 19 residues. After removal of 6 bases from V and 0 bases from J, the junction contained 8 bases not matched to a gene. As DNA, the CDR3 is TGTGCCAGCAGTACACCGGGACTAGCGGGGGGGAGCTCCTACAATGAGCAGTTCTTC. Protein product: CASSTPGLAGGSSYNEQFF.

This clonotype has a handful of counts. J is TRBJ2-1 and V is TRBV29-1, with D possibly matching TRBD1 (6 bases). V was shortened by 4 bases and J by 2 bases, with 9 bases between the two germline ends. The CDR3 totals 13 residues. Per the germline V gene, CDR1 is SQVTM and CDR2 is ANQGSEA. CDR3 residues: CSVAGQTYNEQFF. In nucleotides, the CDR3 is TGCAGCGTTGCAGGACAGACCTACAATGAGCAGTTCTTC.

This clonotype was seen many times. This rearrangement joins TRBV5-4 to TRBJ1-1; possibly TRBD1 for D (5 bases). Per germline, CDR1 SGHNT and CDR2 YYREEE (reference sequence). The V and J ends lost 4 bases and 10 bases respectively, with 11 bases between them. CDR3 length: 11 amino acids. Written as DNA, the CDR3 is TGTGCCAGCAGCCAAGGGGTGGCAGCTTTCTTT. This translates into CASSQGVAAFF.

This clonotype was found many times. This chain joins TRBV7-9 and TRBJ2-1; D uncertain. V was clipped by 5 bases and J by 2 bases, with 13 bases between them. The CDR3 is 15 residues long. Germline values: CDR1 SEHNR, CDR2 FQNEAQ (reference sequence). The CDR3 DNA reads TGTGCCAGCAGCCCTAACTCCGGACCCTACAATGAGCAGTTCTTC. It is translated as CASSPNSGPYNEQFF.

This clonotype was seen a few times. The chain has TRBV14 and TRBJ1-1; D perhaps matches TRBD1 (6 bases). Trimming shortened V by 4 bases and J by 7 bases, and 16 bases separated the two germline ends. Germline CDR1 and CDR2: SGHDN and FVKESK. This CDR3 is 14 amino acids long. This chain's CDR3 is CASSLIGQRGEAFF. The CDR3 nucleotides read TGTGCCAGCAGCCTCATAGGACAGAGGGGTGAAGCTTTCTTT.

In this sample, this clonotype turned up a few times. This chain joins TRBV20-1 and TRBJ1-1; D is perhaps TRBD1 (6 bases). The CDR3 runs to 10 residues. Germline V gene sequence: CDR1 DFQATT, CDR2 SNEGSKA (reference sequence). CDR3 region: CSTGRTEAFF. The CDR3 DNA follows: TGCAGCACAGGGCGTACTGAAGCTTTCTTT.

This clonotype was detected ten times or more. The J gene is TRBJ2-7, the V gene TRBV23-1; D perhaps matches TRBD1 (5 bases). TRBV23-1 falls under the ORF class, with uncertain function. Between the trimmed V and J ends, which lost 0 bases and 2 bases, there was a span of 11 bases. This CDR3 contains 15 residues. The chain's CDR3 is CASSQSDKYTYEQYF. The CDR3 DNA follows: TGCGCCAGCAGTCAATCGGACAAGTATACCTACGAGCAGTACTTC.

Remarks on this clonotype: A much larger clonotype is one base distant, so this may be a read error. The missing conserved phenylalanine or tryptophan at the end of this CDR3 makes a read error likely. V and J are TRBV5-1 and TRBJ2-1; D is tentatively TRBD1 or TRBD2 (6 bases each). V was trimmed by 4 bases and J by 3 bases, leaving 17 bases between them. Germline V gene data show CDR1 as SGHRS and CDR2 as YFSETQ. CDR3 size: 16 residues. The CDR3, as DNA: TGCGCCAGCAGCCCAAATGGGGGGACATACTACAATGAGCAGTTCCTC. It codes for CASSPNGGTYYNEQFL.

Many counts were recorded for this clonotype. V usage is TRBV18 and J usage is TRBJ2-1; D gene ambiguous. V shed 4 bases and J shed 2 bases, with 9 bases lying between them. Germline V gene data show CDR1 as KGHSH and CDR2 as LQKENI. The length of the CDR3 is 14 residues. In nucleotides, the CDR3 is TGTGCCAGCTCACAGGGCGGAGCCTACAATGAGCAGTTCTTC. Its translation: CASSQGGAYNEQFF.

On this clonotype itself: A much bigger clone sits one base away, suggesting this may be a read error. This chain links TRBV12-3 or TRBV12-4 with TRBJ2-7, with D possibly being TRBD1 (5 bases). This CDR3 region has 14 residues. The CDR3 DNA reads as TGTGCCAGCGGTTTTCGACAGACCAACTACGAGCAGTACTTC. Protein product: CASGFRQTNYEQYF.

In the case of this clonotype: At one end, the junction sequence differs from germline, possibly due to a read error. The chain recombines TRBV27 with TRBJ2-3, with 14 bases lining up with TRBD2. The CDR3 contains 17 residues. The germline V gene encodes CDR1 MNHEY and CDR2 SMNVEV (reference sequence). The CDR3 DNA follows: TGTGCCAACAGTTCTCGACTAGCGGGGGGGGGCCGGAATACGCAGTATTTT. Translated: CANSSRLAGGGRNTQYF.

This clonotype was found a few times. The CDR3 DNA reads as TGCGCCAGCAGCGCCCACAGGGACCCTTATTCACCCCTCCACTTT. It specifies CASSAHRDPYSPLHF. The V call is TRBV4-1, the J call TRBJ1-6, with D tentatively TRBD1 (6 bases). Germline-derived CDR1 and CDR2 are MGHRA and YSYEKL. This CDR3 is 15 amino acids long. V lost 5 bases and J 8 bases, leaving 16 bases between the germline ends.

V gene TRBV20-1 combines with J gene TRBJ1-6, with D possibly matching TRBD1 (6 bases). The CDR3 runs to 12 residues. With 0 bases removed from V and 10 bases from J, the gap between germline ends came to 7 bases. Germline V gene lookup returns CDR1 DFQATT and CDR2 SNEGSKA (reference sequence). CDR3: CSARETGSPLHF. Here the CDR3 DNA reads TGCAGTGCTAGAGAAACAGGGTCACCCCTCCACTTT.

CDR3 region: CASGAGATGTQYF. CDR3 bases: TGTGCCAGCGGGGCGGGGGCCACTGGGACCCAGTACTTC. V usage is TRBV19 and J usage is TRBJ2-5; tentative D call: TRBD2 (7 bases). This CDR3 comprises 13 residues. Germline CDR1 LNHDA, CDR2 SQIVND (reference sequence). The V end was cut by 9 bases, the J end by 7 bases, with 18 bases between.

The rearrangement uses TRBV29-1 and TRBJ2-2; TRBD2 agrees at 9 bases. With V trimmed by 3 bases and J by 2 bases, 10 bases remained unmatched. CDR3 size: 17 residues. Germline CDR1 and CDR2: SQVTM and ANQGSEA. The CDR3 nucleotides are TGCAGCGTTGATCCCGGACCGGGACTAGCTAACACCGGGGAGCTGTTTTTT. This sequence encodes CSVDPGPGLANTGELFF.

This clonotype was counted a few times. The chain carries TRBV25-1 and TRBJ1-2; 8 bases map to TRBD1. Germline lookup yields CDR1 MGHDK and CDR2 SYGVNS. CDR3 length equals 16 residues. With 1 base clipped from V and 5 bases from J, the junction kept 9 bases outside the gene matches. The CDR3 here is CASSESGDRGRYGYTF. The CDR3, as DNA: TGTGCCAGCAGTGAATCGGGTGACAGGGGTCGATATGGCTACACCTTC.